These 5 T cell receptor beta chains came from one sample sequenced in a study of read filtering for tumor transcriptome and immune sequencing. Molecular barcoded adaptors covering alpha/delta and beta/gamma chains were used on around 370 ng RNA. TCRdb fed the reads into MiXCR, producing one record per CDR3 protein. The sample yields 100,000 to 150,000 distinct CDR3 sequences, approximately 13% seen once. Sequencing was done on a sample of a population of CD138-negative cells sorted from bone marrow. The source of these receptors is a donor at least 40 years old with multiple myeloma.

This clonotype showed up many times. This chain uses TRBV29-1 with TRBJ2-1; D is possibly TRBD2 (6 bases). Per the germline V gene, CDR1 is SQVTM and CDR2 is ANQGSEA. V lost 0 bases and J lost 5, with 20 bases in between. The CDR3 contains 17 residues. This CDR3 reads CSVEDRRVTSSNNEQFF. CDR3 bases: TGCAGCGTTGAAGATAGGAGGGTGACTAGTAGTAACAATGAGCAGTTCTTC.

This clonotype was seen more than once but under ten times. This rearrangement joins TRBV5-5 to TRBJ2-1, with 7 bases identical to TRBD2. With V trimmed by 0 bases and J by 10 bases, 16 bases remained unmatched. The CDR3 length is 17 residues. CDR1 and CDR2 (germline): SGHKS, YYEKEE (reference sequence). CDR3 bases: TGTGCCAGCAGCTTGGCGACCGGGACTACTTGGAGATACGAGCAGTTCTTC. It is translated as CASSLATGTTWRYEQFF. Full variable domain (rest looked up from reference TRBV5-5 and TRBJ2-1): DAGVTQSPTHLIKTRGQQVTLRCSPISGHKSVSWYQQVLGQGPQFIFQYYEKEERGRGNFPDRFSARQFPNYSSELNVNALLLGDSALYLCASSLATGTTWRYEQFFGPGTRLTVL.

This chain connects TRBV4-1 to TRBJ2-7, with D uncertain. Trimming took off 0 bases at V and 3 bases at J, with 12 bases between the two ends. There are 15 residues in the CDR3. Germline V CDR1 and CDR2: MGHRA, YSYEKL. The CDR3 spells CASSQDWAAGYEQYF. The CDR3 DNA sequence: TGCGCCAGCAGCCAAGATTGGGCGGCTGGCTACGAGCAGTACTTC.

This clonotype has at least ten counts. The V gene is TRBV12-3 or TRBV12-4, the J gene TRBJ2-7; D is uncertain. The germline V and J ends were trimmed by 7 bases and 1 base, with 14 bases remaining between them. The CDR3 contains 14 residues. In nucleotides, the CDR3 is TGTGCCAGCACCCGAAGTAGGGAATCCTACGAGCAGTACTTC. This sequence encodes CASTRSRESYEQYF.

The sample holds many counts of this clonotype. V is TRBV6-5 and J is TRBJ2-7; 7 bases line up with TRBD1. The J segment lost 2 bases and the V segment lost 4 bases, leaving 8 bases of the junction unmatched. The CDR3 is 15 residues long. CDR1 and CDR2 (germline): MNHEY, SVGAGI. The DNA of the CDR3 is TGTGCCAGCAGTTGGGACAGCGATACCACCTACGAGCAGTACTTC. Its protein is CASSWDSDTTYEQYF.